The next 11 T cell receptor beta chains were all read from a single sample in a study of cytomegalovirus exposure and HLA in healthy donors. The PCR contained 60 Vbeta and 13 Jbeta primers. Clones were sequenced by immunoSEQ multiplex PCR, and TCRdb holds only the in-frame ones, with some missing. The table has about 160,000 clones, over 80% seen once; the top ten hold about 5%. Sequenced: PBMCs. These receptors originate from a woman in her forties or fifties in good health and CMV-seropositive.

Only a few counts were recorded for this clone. This CDR3 is CASSLARSSEQYF. In DNA form, the CDR3 reads TGTGCCAGCAGCTTAGCGAGGAGTTCCGAGCAGTACTTC. The J gene is TRBJ2-7, the V gene TRBV7-2; no definite D call. V dropped 0 bases and J dropped 6 bases, with 9 bases sitting between them. The germline V gene encodes CDR1 SGHTA and CDR2 FQGNSA. The CDR3 length is 13 residues.

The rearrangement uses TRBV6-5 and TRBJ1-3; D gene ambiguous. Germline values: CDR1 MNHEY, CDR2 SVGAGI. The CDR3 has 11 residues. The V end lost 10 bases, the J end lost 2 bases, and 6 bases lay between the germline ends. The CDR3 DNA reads TGTGCCACACAAGCTGGAAACACCATATATTTT. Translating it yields CATQAGNTIYF.

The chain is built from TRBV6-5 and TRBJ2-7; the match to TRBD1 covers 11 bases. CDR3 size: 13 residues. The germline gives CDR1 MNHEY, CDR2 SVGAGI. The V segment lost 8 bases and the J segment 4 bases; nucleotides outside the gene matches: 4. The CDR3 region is CASAWDRGYEQYF. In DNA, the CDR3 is TGTGCCAGCGCCTGGGACAGGGGGTACGAGCAGTACTTC.

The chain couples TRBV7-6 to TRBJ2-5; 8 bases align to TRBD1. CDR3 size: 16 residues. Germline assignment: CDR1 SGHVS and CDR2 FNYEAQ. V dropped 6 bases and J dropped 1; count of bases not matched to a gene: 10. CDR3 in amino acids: CASSFVPDRAQETQYF. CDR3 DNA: TGTGCCAGCAGTTTCGTCCCGGACAGGGCCCAAGAGACCCAGTACTTC.

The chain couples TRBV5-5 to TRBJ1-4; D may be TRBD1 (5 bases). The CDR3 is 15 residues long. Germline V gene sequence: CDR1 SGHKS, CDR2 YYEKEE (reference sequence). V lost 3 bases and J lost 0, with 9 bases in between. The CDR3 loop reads CASSWSGATNEKLFF. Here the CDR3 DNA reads TGTGCCAGCAGCTGGTCGGGGGCAACTAATGAAAAACTGTTTTTT.

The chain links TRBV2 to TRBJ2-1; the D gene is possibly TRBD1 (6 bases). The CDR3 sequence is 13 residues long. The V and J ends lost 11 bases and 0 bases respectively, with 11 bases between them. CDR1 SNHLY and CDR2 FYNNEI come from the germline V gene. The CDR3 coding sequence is TGTGCCTTGGGGGCGAGCTCCTACAATGAGCAGTTCTTC. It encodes CALGASSYNEQFF. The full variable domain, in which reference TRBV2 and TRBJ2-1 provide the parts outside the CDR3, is EPEVTQTPSHQVTQMGQEVILRCVPISNHLYFYWYRQILGQKVEFLVSFYNNEISEKSEIFDDQFSVERPDGSNFTLKIRSTKLEDSAMYFCALGASSYNEQFFGPGTRLTVL.

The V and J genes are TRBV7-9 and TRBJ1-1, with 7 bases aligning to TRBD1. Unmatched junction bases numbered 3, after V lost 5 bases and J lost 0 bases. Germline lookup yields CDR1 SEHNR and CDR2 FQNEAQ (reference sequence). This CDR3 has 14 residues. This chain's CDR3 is CASSGGQMNTEAFF. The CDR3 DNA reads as TGTGCCAGCAGCGGGGGACAGATGAACACTGAAGCTTTCTTT.

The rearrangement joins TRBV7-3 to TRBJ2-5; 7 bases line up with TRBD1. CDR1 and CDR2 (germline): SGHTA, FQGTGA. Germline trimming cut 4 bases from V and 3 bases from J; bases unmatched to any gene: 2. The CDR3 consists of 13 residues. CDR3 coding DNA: TGTGCCAGCAGCTCCGACAGGGAAGAGACCCAGTACTTC. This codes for CASSSDREETQYF.

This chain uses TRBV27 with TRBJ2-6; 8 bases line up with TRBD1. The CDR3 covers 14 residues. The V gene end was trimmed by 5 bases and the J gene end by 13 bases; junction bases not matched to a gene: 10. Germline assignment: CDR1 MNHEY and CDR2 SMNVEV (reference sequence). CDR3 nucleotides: TGTGCCAGCAGTCCGGCAGGGGGCGGGGTAGTCCTGACTTTC. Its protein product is CASSPAGGGVVLTF.

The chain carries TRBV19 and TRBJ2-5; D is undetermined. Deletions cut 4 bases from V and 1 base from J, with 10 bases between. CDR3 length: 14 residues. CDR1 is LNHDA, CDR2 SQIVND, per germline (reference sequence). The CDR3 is CASSRSAAQETQYF. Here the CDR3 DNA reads TGTGCCAGTAGTAGAAGTGCGGCCCAAGAGACCCAGTACTTC.

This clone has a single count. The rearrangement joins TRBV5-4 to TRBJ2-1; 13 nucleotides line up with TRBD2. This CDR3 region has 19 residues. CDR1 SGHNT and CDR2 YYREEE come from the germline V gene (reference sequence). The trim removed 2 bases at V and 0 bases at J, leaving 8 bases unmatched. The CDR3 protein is CASSFPGTSGESSYNEQFF. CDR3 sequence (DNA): TGTGCCAGCAGCTTCCCCGGGACTAGCGGGGAGAGCTCCTACAATGAGCAGTTCTTC.